These T cell receptor beta chains were read from a single sample in a study of regulatory T cells in long-lasting Graves disease. Via MiXCR, TCRdb re-called the multiplex PCR reads, giving one row per CDR3 protein. The table records hundreds of thousands of distinct CDR3 sequences, about a sixth of them present only once. This sample was shared with a second study, whose subject was T cells in Graves' hyperthyroidism and ophthalmopathy.

The input for sequencing was peripheral blood mononuclear cells (PBMCs), taken at new diagnosis, from a patient treated with antithyroid drugs. These receptors came from a woman in her 30s with Graves disease. The CDR3 runs from the conserved cysteine through the conserved F or W. Fields, in order: clone size, V gene, D gene, J gene, CDR3 DNA, CDR3 protein. The D gene is left open where the match is weak. A clone size is listed for some rows: how often the clone was seen (once, few, many), or a class if it is expanded.

few	TRBV30	-	TRBJ1-1	TGTGCCTGGAGTACGGGGACTGAAGCTTTCTTT	CAWSTGTEAFF
-	TRBV6-4	-	TRBJ2-3	TGTGCCAGCAGGCCCGGGCCTTCCACAGATACGCAGTATTTT	CASRPGPSTDTQYF
-	TRBV18	TRBD1	TRBJ2-7	TGTGCCAGCTCACCACCGAGGACAGGTCCCACCCCCGAGCAGTACTTC	CASSPPRTGPTPEQYF
-	TRBV7-9	-	TRBJ2-5	TGTGCCAGCAGCTTCGGTGGAGTGGTCGAGACCCAGTACTTC	CASSFGGVVETQYF
few	TRBV3-1	-	TRBJ2-4	TGTGCCGGCAGCCAAGTTTCCATTCAGTACTTC	CAGSQVSIQYF
many	TRBV28	-	TRBJ2-3	TGTGCCAGCAGCTTCGGGAGACAGAGCACAGATACGCAGTATTTT	CASSFGRQSTDTQYF
few	TRBV24-1	TRBD1	TRBJ2-5	TGTGCCACCGGCCAGGGGGCTCTCGAGACCCAGTACTTC	CATGQGALETQYF
-	TRBV15	TRBD2	TRBJ2-1	TGTGCCACCAGCACCTCGACTAGCGTCTACAATGAGCAGTTCTTC	CATSTSTSVYNEQFF
many	TRBV6-1	-	TRBJ2-7	TGTGCCAGCATGTACAGGGCAGCCTACGAGCAGTACTTC	CASMYRAAYEQYF
many	TRBV2	-	TRBJ1-3	TGTGCCAGCACGAAGTTTGCTGGAAACACCATATATTTT	CASTKFAGNTIYF
-	TRBV2	-	TRBJ2-3	TGTGCCAGCAGTGTCGACACGCGCACAGATACGCAGTATTTT	CASSVDTRTDTQYF
-	TRBV4-1	-	TRBJ1-2	TGCGCCAGCAGCCAAAAACGGTTGGACGCCGGCTACACCTTC	CASSQKRLDAGYTF
few	TRBV19	-	TRBJ2-3	TGTGCCAGTAGTGCGACACTTCGAATAACAGATACGCAGTATTTT	CASSATLRITDTQYF
-	TRBV28	-	TRBJ1-3	TGTGCCAGCAGTTTATCGGGGTTTGACACCATATATTTT	CASSLSGFDTIYF
-	TRBV6-5	-	TRBJ1-6	TGTGCCAGCAGTTACCTGAGCCCGCAGGAACATAATTCACCCCTCCACTTT	CASSYLSPQEHNSPLHF
many	TRBV3-1	TRBD2	TRBJ2-3	TGTGCCAGCAGCCAAAACCTAGCGGGAGGGCCCTCGGCAGATACGCAGTATTTT	CASSQNLAGGPSADTQYF
many	TRBV3-1	-	TRBJ2-5	TGTGCCAGCAGCCCTCAACTAGAGACCCAGTACTTC	CASSPQLETQYF
many	TRBV3-1	TRBD1	TRBJ1-2	TGTGCCAGCAGCCAAAACAGGGGTAACTATGGCTACACCTTC	CASSQNRGNYGYTF
-	TRBV29-1	TRBD1	TRBJ2-2	TGCAGCGTTGGAACAGGGGTCCCCCCCGGGGAGCTGTTTTTT	CSVGTGVPPGELFF
many	TRBV15	-	TRBJ1-5	TGTGCCACCAGCAGACAGGGAGGGAATCAGCCCCAGCATTTT	CATSRQGGNQPQHF
many	TRBV7-9	-	TRBJ1-2	TGTGCCAGCAGCTCCAACAGAGGGGACTATGGCTACACCTTC	CASSSNRGDYGYTF
-	TRBV7-9	-	TRBJ2-7	TGTGCCAGCAGCTTATATAAGGGCCGGTCCTACGAGCAGTACTTC	CASSLYKGRSYEQYF
many	TRBV20-1	TRBD2	TRBJ2-1	TGCAGTGTTAGCGGGAGCTCCTACAATGAGCAGTTCTTC	CSVSGSSYNEQFF
many	TRBV3-1	-	TRBJ1-1	TGTGCCAGCAGCCCCCAGGGTTCCGAAGCTTTCTTT	CASSPQGSEAFF
many	TRBV20-1	-	TRBJ1-4	TGCAGTGCTAGAGATAGTCGGGGGATGGCAACTAATGAAAAACTGTTTTTT	CSARDSRGMATNEKLFF
many	TRBV29-1	-	TRBJ1-2	TGCAGCGTTATTCAGCGATCGGAATTGGGGGACTATGGCTACACCTTC	CSVIQRSELGDYGYTF
-	TRBV20-1	TRBD2	TRBJ2-2	TGCAGTGCTAGAGGGACTAGCGGAATAATATCGAACACCGGGGAGCTGTTTTTT	CSARGTSGIISNTGELFF
many	TRBV13	TRBD2	TRBJ2-1	TGTGCCAGCAGCTCGCTACTAGCGGGAGTTGGCAATGAGCAGTTCTTC	CASSSLLAGVGNEQFF
-	TRBV20-1	-	TRBJ1-1	TGCAGTGCTAGAGGGCCTTACGGTGAAGCTTTCTTT	CSARGPYGEAFF
many	TRBV30	TRBD1	TRBJ2-3	TGTGCCTCGACCGGGACAGCGTTGGTGTGGACAGATACGCAGTATTTT	CASTGTALVWTDTQYF
many	TRBV28	-	TRBJ1-1	TGTGCCAGCGGGTCATCTCCTGCCCTCGGGTGGGGAGACCTTAAAGCTTTCTTT	CASGSSPALGWGDLKAFF
many	TRBV20-1	TRBD2	TRBJ2-7	TGCAGGGCGGGAGGGCCCTACGAGCAGTACTTC	CRAGGPYEQYF
many	TRBV28	TRBD2	TRBJ2-1	TGTGCCAGCAGTTCACCGCCGGGACTAGTGGGGTTAACCCTACTCAAGGGGCAGTTCTTC	CASSSPPGLVGLTLLKGQFF
-	TRBV6-1	TRBD1	TRBJ2-5	TGTGCCAGCAGCAAACCCTGGACAGGAGAAGAGACCCAGTACTTC	CASSKPWTGEETQYF
-	TRBV18	TRBD1	TRBJ2-7	TGTGCCAGCTCACCGGCACAGGGGATCTCCTACGAGCAGTACTTC	CASSPAQGISYEQYF
-	TRBV28	-	TRBJ2-7	TGTGCCAGCACCAACACAGGGCCTACCGAGCAGTACTTC	CASTNTGPTEQYF
few	TRBV7-8	-	TRBJ2-7	TGTGCCAGCAGCTTACTTTCCGAGCAGTACTTC	CASSLLSEQYF
many	TRBV11-2	TRBD1	TRBJ1-2	TGTGCCAGCAGACGGGACAGCCTATTTAACTATGGCTACACCTTC	CASRRDSLFNYGYTF
few	TRBV11-2	-	TRBJ2-6	TGTGCCGGCAGCTTCAGGGGACAAGTATCTGGGGCCAACGTCCTGACTTTC	CAGSFRGQVSGANVLTF
-	TRBV18	-	TRBJ1-1	TGTGCCGGCTCAACAGGGAACACTGAAGCTTTCTTT	CAGSTGNTEAFF
many	TRBV7-9	-	TRBJ2-7	TGTGCCAGCAGCCCGTCTGCGACGTACTACGAGCAGTACTTC	CASSPSATYYEQYF
many	TRBV7-9	TRBD1	TRBJ2-5	TGTGCCATGCAGGACAGGGCCCAAGAGACCCAGTACTTC	CAMQDRAQETQYF
few	TRBV29-1	TRBD2	TRBJ2-7	TGCAGCGTCGGGTCGGGACTAGCGGCCTCCTACGAGCAGTACTTC	CSVGSGLAASYEQYF
many	TRBV12-3/TRBV12-4	-	TRBJ2-5	TGTGCCAGCAGCCCCCCGTGGGACACCGGGACCCAGTACTTC	CASSPPWDTGTQYF
many	TRBV2	-	TRBJ1-4	TGTGCCAGCAGTGAAACGGGTGAAAAACTGTTTTTT	CASSETGEKLFF
many	TRBV5-1	-	TRBJ1-1	TGCGCCAGCAGAGGAGTAGGAGACACTGAAGCTTTCTTT	CASRGVGDTEAFF